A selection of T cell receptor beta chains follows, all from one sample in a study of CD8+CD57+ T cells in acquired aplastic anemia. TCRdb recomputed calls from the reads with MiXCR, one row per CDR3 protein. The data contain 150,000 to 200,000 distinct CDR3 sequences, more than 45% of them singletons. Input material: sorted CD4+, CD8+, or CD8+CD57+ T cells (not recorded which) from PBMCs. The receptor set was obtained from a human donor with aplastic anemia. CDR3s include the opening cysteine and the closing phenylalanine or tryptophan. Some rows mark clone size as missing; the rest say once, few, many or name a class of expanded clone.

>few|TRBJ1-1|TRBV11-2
CASSSSSQGGNTEAFF
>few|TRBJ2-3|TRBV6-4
CASSGQGAADTQYF
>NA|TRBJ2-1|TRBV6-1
CASSLLGGAKPYNEQFF
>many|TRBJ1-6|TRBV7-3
CASSLRRQGNSPLHF
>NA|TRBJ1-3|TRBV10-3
CAISGGDRGTGNTIYF
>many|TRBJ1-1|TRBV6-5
CASSYSTRNTEAFF
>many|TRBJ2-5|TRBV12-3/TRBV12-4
CASSPGLGWETQYF
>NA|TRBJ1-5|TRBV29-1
CSVQDREEQPQHF
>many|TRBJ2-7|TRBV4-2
CASSQGTSGHSYEQYF
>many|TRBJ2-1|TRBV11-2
CASSPREGSRIYNEQFF
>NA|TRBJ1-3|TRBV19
CASSFRGGNTMYF
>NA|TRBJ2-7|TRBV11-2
CASSSLPGEQYF
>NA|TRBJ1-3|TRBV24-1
CATSDSQGAGNTIYF
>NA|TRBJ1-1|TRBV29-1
CSANPQGNTEAFF
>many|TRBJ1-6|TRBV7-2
CASSLQHSSNSPLHF
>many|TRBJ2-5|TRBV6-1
CASSPRTVGWRETQYF
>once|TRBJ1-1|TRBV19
CASSIQGANTEAFF
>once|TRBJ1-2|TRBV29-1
CSVSRDSFVTF
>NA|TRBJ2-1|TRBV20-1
CSARDRGRLAGNNEQFF
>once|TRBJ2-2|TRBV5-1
CASSSGRGAGELFF
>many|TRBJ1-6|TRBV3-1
CASSLLRDRGTSPLHF
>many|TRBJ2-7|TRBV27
CASSFEGRKDEQYF
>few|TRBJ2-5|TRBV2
CASSVLETQYF
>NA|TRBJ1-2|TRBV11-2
CASRKPGQGKFGGYTF
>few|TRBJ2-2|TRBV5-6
CASSLGGTGRTGELFF
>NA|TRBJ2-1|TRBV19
CASSIGLATNEQFF
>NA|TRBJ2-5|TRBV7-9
CASSDRIQETQYF
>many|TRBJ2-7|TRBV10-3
CAISDPGTGISYEQYF
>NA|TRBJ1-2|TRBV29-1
CSVTGVGYTF
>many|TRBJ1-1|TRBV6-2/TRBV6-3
CASSNPPVEAFF
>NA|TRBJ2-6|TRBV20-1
CSALHSGANVLTF